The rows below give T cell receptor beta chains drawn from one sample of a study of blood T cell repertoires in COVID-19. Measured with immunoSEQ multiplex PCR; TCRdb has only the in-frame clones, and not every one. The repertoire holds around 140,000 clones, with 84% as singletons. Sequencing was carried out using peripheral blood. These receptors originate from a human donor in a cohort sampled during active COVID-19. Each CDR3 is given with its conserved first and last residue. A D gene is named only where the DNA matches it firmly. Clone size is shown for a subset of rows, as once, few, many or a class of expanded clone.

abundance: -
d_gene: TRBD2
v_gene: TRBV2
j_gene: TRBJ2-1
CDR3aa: CASSPSLAGGGRFF
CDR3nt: TGTGCCAGCAGCCCGAGTCTAGCGGGAGGGGGTAGGTTCTTC

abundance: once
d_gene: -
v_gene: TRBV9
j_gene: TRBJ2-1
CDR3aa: CASSTTLGNEQFF
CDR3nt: TGTGCCAGCAGCACTACGTTGGGCAATGAGCAGTTCTTC

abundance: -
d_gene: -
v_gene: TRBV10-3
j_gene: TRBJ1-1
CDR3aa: CAISGGSEAFF
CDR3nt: TGTGCCATCAGTGGCGGCAGTGAAGCTTTCTTT

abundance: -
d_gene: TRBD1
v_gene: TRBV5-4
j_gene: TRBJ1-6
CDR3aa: CASNTEGANSPLHF
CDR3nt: TGTGCCAGCAACACGGAGGGGGCGAATTCACCCCTCCACTTT

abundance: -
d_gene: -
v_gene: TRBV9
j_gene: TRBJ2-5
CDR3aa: CASSLIGGEQETQYF
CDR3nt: TGTGCCAGCAGCCTTATCGGGGGAGAACAAGAGACCCAGTACTTC

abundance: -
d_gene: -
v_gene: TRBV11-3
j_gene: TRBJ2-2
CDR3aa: CASSLARTGELFF
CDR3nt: TGTGCCAGCAGCTTAGCCCGCACCGGGGAGCTGTTTTTT

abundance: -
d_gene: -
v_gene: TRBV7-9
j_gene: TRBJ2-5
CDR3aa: CASSVRTGHQETQYF
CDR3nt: TGTGCCAGCAGCGTAAGAACAGGGCACCAAGAGACCCAGTACTTC

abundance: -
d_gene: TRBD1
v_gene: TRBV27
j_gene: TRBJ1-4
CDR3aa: CASRDRGYEKLFF
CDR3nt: TGTGCCAGCCGGGACAGGGGGTATGAAAAACTGTTTTTT

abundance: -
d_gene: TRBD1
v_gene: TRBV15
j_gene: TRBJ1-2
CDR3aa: CATSRGRTGPWYGYTF
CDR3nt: TGTGCCACCAGCAGAGGGAGGACAGGGCCTTGGTATGGCTACACCTTC

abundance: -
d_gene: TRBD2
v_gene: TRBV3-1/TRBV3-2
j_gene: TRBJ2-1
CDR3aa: CASSQDTSGLGRSEQFF
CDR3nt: TGTGCCAGCAGCCAAGATACTAGCGGGCTTGGGCGGAGTGAGCAGTTCTTC

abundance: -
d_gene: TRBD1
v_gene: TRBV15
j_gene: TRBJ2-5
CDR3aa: CATSRDRGQQETQYF
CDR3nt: TGTGCCACCAGCAGGGACAGGGGGCAGCAAGAGACCCAGTACTTC

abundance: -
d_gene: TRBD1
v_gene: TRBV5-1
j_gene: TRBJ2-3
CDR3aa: CASSPGTGFQDTQYF
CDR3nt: TGCGCCAGCAGCCCCGGGACAGGGTTCCAAGATACGCAGTATTTT

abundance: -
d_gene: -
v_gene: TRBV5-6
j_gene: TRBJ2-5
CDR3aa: CASSLRQGPGETQYF
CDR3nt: TGTGCCAGCAGCTTGCGGCAAGGGCCAGGGGAGACCCAGTACTTC

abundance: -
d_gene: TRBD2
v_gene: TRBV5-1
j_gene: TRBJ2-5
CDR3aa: CASKRGLAGEETQYF
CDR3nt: TGCGCCAGCAAGAGGGGACTAGCGGGAGAAGAGACCCAGTACTTC

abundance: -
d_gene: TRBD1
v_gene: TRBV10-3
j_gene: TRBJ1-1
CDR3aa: CATRTGGNTEAFF
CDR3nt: TGTGCCACCCGGACAGGGGGCAACACTGAAGCTTTCTTT

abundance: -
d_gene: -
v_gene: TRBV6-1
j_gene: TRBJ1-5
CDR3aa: CASSEGERPSQPQHF
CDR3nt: TGTGCCAGCAGTGAAGGGGAGAGACCCAGTCAGCCCCAGCATTTT

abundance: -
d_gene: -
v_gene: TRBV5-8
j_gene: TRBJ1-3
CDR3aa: CASSFPGSDTIYF
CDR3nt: TGTGCCAGCAGCTTCCCAGGATCGGACACCATATATTTT

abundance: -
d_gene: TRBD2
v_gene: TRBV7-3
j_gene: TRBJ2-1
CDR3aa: CASSLSGGVYNEQFF
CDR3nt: TGTGCCAGCAGCTTAAGCGGGGGGGTCTACAATGAGCAGTTCTTC

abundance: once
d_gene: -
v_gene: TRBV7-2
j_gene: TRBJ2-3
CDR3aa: CASSLGGDRTDTQYF
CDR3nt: TGTGCCAGCAGCTTAGGGGGGGATAGGACAGATACGCAGTATTTT